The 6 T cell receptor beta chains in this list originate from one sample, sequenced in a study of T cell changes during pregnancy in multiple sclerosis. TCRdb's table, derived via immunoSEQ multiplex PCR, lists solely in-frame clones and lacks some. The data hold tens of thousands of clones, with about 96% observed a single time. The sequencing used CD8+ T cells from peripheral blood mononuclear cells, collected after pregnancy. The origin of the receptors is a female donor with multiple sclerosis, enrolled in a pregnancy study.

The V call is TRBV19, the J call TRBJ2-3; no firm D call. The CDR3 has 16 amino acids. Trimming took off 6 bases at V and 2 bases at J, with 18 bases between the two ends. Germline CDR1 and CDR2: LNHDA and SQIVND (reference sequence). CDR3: CASSTMDEADTDTQYF. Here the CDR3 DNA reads TGTGCCAGTAGCACTATGGATGAGGCGGACACAGATACGCAGTATTTT.

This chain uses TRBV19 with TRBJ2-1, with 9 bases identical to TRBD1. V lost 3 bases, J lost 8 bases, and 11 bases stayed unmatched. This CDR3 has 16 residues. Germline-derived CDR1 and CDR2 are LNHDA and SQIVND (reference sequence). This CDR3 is CASSIDRGIFVYEQFF. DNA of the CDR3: TGTGCCAGTAGTATCGACAGGGGGATTTTTGTGTATGAGCAGTTCTTC.

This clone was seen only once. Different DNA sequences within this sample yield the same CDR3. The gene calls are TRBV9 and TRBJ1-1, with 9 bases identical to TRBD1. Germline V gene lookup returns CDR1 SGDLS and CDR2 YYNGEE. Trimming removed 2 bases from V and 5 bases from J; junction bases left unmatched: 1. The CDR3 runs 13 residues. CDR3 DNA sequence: TGTGCCAGCAGCGTGACAGGGGGTACTGAAGCTTTCTTT. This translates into CASSVTGGTEAFF.

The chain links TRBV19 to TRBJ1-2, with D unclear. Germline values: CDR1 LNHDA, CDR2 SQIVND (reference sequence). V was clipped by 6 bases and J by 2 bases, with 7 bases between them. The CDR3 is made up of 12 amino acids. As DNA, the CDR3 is TGTGCCAGTAGGACGGGGAACTATGGCTACACCTTC. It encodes CASRTGNYGYTF.

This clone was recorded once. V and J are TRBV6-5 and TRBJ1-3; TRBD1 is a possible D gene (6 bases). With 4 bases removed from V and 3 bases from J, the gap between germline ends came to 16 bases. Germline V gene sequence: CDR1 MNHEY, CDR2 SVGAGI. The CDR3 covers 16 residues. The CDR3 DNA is TGTGCCAGCAGTTCGCAACAGGGAATCGATGGAAACACCATATATTTT. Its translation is CASSSQQGIDGNTIYF.

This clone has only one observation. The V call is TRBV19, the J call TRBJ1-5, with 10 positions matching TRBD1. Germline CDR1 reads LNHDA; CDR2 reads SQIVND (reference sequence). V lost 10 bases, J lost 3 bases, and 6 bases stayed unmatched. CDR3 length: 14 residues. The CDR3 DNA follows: TGTGCCATAGCCGGGACAGGGGCCAATCAGCCCCAGCATTTT. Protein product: CAIAGTGANQPQHF.